These 19 T cell receptor beta chains share one sample of origin, sequenced in a study of beta chain features in type 1 diabetes. Study-level results: For Type 1 diabetes patients, all four CD4+ subsets carried TCRB CDR3s that were moderately but significantly shorter.

The investigators reverse transcribed all of the isolated RNA, so they sequenced expressed TCRB transcripts. TCRdb keeps only in-frame clones here, not all; method: immunoSEQ multiplex PCR. The table shows around 250,000 clones, with 20% occurring only once. Their antigens are not known. Sequencing was carried out using naive CD4+ T cells from blood. These receptor sequences come from a woman aged 40 to 50 with type 1 diabetes.

V is TRBV4-1 and J is TRBJ2-1; D might be TRBD2 (7 bases). The germline CDR1 and CDR2 sequences are MGHRA and YSYEKL. V was pared by 7 bases and J by 4 bases, with 17 bases between. This CDR3 has 15 amino acids. The DNA of the CDR3 is TGCGCCAGCAACCTTGACGGGGGGACATACAATGAGCAGTTCTTC. Translating it yields CASNLDGGTYNEQFF.

Only a few counts were recorded for this clone. The chain joins TRBV7-2 to TRBJ1-2; D gene ambiguous. There are 14 residues in the CDR3. Trimming removed 1 base from V and 10 bases from J, with 16 bases in between. Germline-derived CDR1 and CDR2 are SGHTA and FQGNSA. CDR3 protein: CASSLDPGRTSYTF. The DNA of the CDR3 is TGTGCCAGCAGCTTAGATCCGGGTCGAACATCCTACACCTTC.

V usage is TRBV9 and J usage is TRBJ1-2, with D perhaps matching TRBD1 (6 bases). Trimming removed 9 bases from V and 4 bases from J, with 16 bases in between. Germline-derived CDR1 and CDR2 are SGDLS and YYNGEE. The CDR3 has 13 residues. The CDR3: CATGGQEAYGYTF. The CDR3 region has the DNA TGTGCCACCGGGGGGCAGGAAGCCTATGGCTACACCTTC.

The rearrangement joins TRBV7-2 to TRBJ2-1; 7 bases are shared with TRBD1. Trimming at V came to 4 bases and at J to 12 bases, leaving 9 bases not matched to a gene. CDR1 and CDR2 from the germline V gene are SGHTA and FQGNSA. This CDR3 contains 13 residues. The CDR3 nucleotides read TGTGCCAGCAGCTCGGGACAGCCGAGTAGGCAGTTCTTC. Translating gives CASSSGQPSRQFF.

In this sample, this clone turned up once. The chain employs TRBV6-5 and TRBJ2-6; D unresolved. Trimming left V 4 bases short and J 0 bases short, with 10 bases between. The CDR3 is made up of 16 amino acids. In germline, CDR1 is MNHEY, CDR2 SVGAGI. The CDR3 loop is CASSLGWASGANVLTF. The CDR3 DNA reads as TGTGCCAGCAGTTTGGGCTGGGCCTCTGGGGCCAACGTCCTGACTTTC.

This clone was recorded a few times. The J gene is TRBJ2-7, the V gene TRBV4-3; maybe TRBD1 (6 bases). Trimming took 8 bases from V and 6 from J, leaving 23 bases between them. CDR1 LGHNA and CDR2 YSLEER come from the germline V gene. The length of the CDR3 is 15 residues. CDR3: CASGLEQGVPSEQYF. CDR3 nucleotide sequence: TGCGCCAGCGGACTCGAACAGGGCGTCCCCTCCGAGCAGTACTTC.

This clone came up a few times. The chain combines TRBV5-4 with TRBJ2-3; TRBD2 might be the D (5 bases). The CDR3 contains 15 residues. Trimming took 1 base from V and 0 from J, leaving 9 bases between them. Germline assignment: CDR1 SGHNT and CDR2 YYREEE (reference sequence). The CDR3 DNA reads as TGTGCCAGCAGCTTGAAAGGCGGGAGCACAGATACGCAGTATTTT. As protein: CASSLKGGSTDTQYF.

In this sample, this clone turned up a few times. The V gene is TRBV2, the J gene TRBJ1-2; 7 bases are shared with TRBD1. CDR1 and CDR2 (germline): SNHLY, FYNNEI. V dropped 6 bases and J dropped 5; count of bases not matched to a gene: 6. The CDR3 is made up of 13 amino acids. The DNA of the CDR3 is TGTGCCAGCAGCGCCGGGACAGCTTATGGCTACACCTTC. It specifies CASSAGTAYGYTF.

This clone was seen a handful of times. The chain couples TRBV28 to TRBJ1-2, with 8 nucleotides matching TRBD1. There are 13 residues in the CDR3. V shed 8 bases and J 8 bases; nucleotides not matched to a gene: 10. The germline V gene has CDR1 MDHEN and CDR2 SYDVKM. Written as DNA, the CDR3 is TGTGCCAGCGGGTACCTCGGACAGGGAGGCTACACCTTC. Amino acid sequence: CASGYLGQGGYTF.

The rearrangement joins TRBV28 to TRBJ2-1; TRBD2 is a possible D gene (6 bases). Germline V gene lookup returns CDR1 MDHEN and CDR2 SYDVKM. V lost 7 bases, J lost 3 bases, and 19 bases lay in between. The CDR3 consists of 16 residues. The CDR3 DNA is TGTGCCAGCATCCTAAGTGGCGGGGCCCACTACAATGAGCAGTTCTTC. Translated: CASILSGGAHYNEQFF.

This clone was found a few times. CDR3 sequence reads: CASSWDRAYGYTF. The DNA for the CDR3 is TGTGCCAGCAGCTGGGACAGGGCCTATGGCTACACCTTC. The chain joins TRBV7-9 to TRBJ1-2; 9 bases map to TRBD1. CDR3 size: 13 residues. V shed 4 bases, J shed 4 bases, and the junction held 1 base outside the gene matches. Germline-derived CDR1 and CDR2 are SEHNR and FQNEAQ (reference sequence).

This clone was seen more than once but under ten times. The CDR3 DNA reads as TGTGCCAGCAGTGGGGGACAGGGAGTGGGATATTTT. The encoded protein is CASSGGQGVGYF. V gene TRBV6-5 combines with J gene TRBJ2-3; 9 nucleotides agree with TRBD1. Germline V gene sequence: CDR1 MNHEY, CDR2 SVGAGI. CDR3 length equals 12 residues. After removal of 5 bases from V and 15 bases from J, the junction contained 9 bases not matched to a gene.

This clone was seen a few times. The CDR3 spells CASSSRLAGTDTQYF. As DNA, the CDR3 is TGTGCCAGCAGCTCCCGACTAGCGGGCACAGATACGCAGTATTTT. The chain couples TRBV7-3 to TRBJ2-3, with TRBD2 matching 9 bases. V shed 4 bases, J shed 1 base, and the junction held 3 bases outside the gene matches. Germline CDR1 SGHTA, CDR2 FQGTGA. The length of the CDR3 is 15 residues.

In this sample, this clone turned up once. This chain uses TRBV7-2 with TRBJ1-1, with D possibly TRBD1 on 5 matching bases. The CDR3 has 14 amino acids. Germline V gene lookup returns CDR1 SGHTA and CDR2 FQGNSA. Trimming removed 1 base from V and 1 base from J, with 7 bases in between. The CDR3: CASSLDGGNTEAFF. CDR3 nucleotides: TGTGCCAGCAGCTTAGACGGGGGGAACACTGAAGCTTTCTTT. The full variable domain, its missing parts supplied by reference TRBV7-2 and TRBJ1-1, is GAGVSQSPSNKVTEKGKDVELRCDPISGHTALYWYRQSLGQGLEFLIYFQGNSAPDKSGLPSDRFSAERTGGSVSTLTIQRTQQEDSAVYLCASSLDGGNTEAFFGQGTRLTVV.

The chain joins TRBV2 to TRBJ2-1; 9 positions agree with TRBD2. The CDR3 has 15 amino acids. Germline CDR1 and CDR2: SNHLY and FYNNEI. Trimming took 6 bases from V and 3 from J; bases not matched to a gene: 6. The CDR3 DNA follows: TGTGCCAGCAGGGCTGGACTAGCGAGCTACAATGAGCAGTTCTTC. Amino acid sequence: CASRAGLASYNEQFF.

This clone was seen a few times. The chain has TRBV9 and TRBJ1-1, with D hard to call. The CDR3 runs 15 residues. Germline CDR1 reads SGDLS; CDR2 reads YYNGEE. V lost 3 bases and J lost 3, with 15 bases in between. CDR3 sequence: CASSAPGTVDTEAFF. The CDR3 DNA sequence: TGTGCCAGCAGCGCACCGGGAACGGTGGACACTGAAGCTTTCTTT.

This clone has just a few counts. This rearrangement joins TRBV20-1 to TRBJ2-5, with D hard to call. The CDR3 is 10 amino acids. CDR1 DFQATT and CDR2 SNEGSKA come from the germline V gene (reference sequence). Trimming cost V 6 bases and J 5 bases, with 7 bases left between them. DNA of the CDR3: TGCAGTGCGGCCGGGGAGACCCAGTACTTC. Translated, it gives CSAAGETQYF.

V usage is TRBV4-1 and J usage is TRBJ2-1; D remains unclear. The CDR3 is 12 residues long. Deletions cut 1 base from V and 9 bases from J, with 7 bases between. CDR1 MGHRA and CDR2 YSYEKL come from the germline V gene. CDR3 in amino acids: CASSQAVAEQFF. The CDR3 region has the DNA TGCGCCAGCAGCCAAGCCGTAGCTGAGCAGTTCTTC.

Only a few counts were recorded for this clone. The V gene is TRBV30, the J gene TRBJ2-7, with 9 nucleotides matching TRBD1. V lost 2 bases to trimming and J lost 4 bases; unmatched junction nucleotides: 9. Germline V gene lookup returns CDR1 GTSNPN and CDR2 SVGIG (reference sequence). This CDR3 spans 15 amino acids. CDR3 sequence (DNA): TGTGCCTGGAGTAGCGGGACAGGGTCGGGATACGAGCAGTACTTC. Protein product: CAWSSGTGSGYEQYF.